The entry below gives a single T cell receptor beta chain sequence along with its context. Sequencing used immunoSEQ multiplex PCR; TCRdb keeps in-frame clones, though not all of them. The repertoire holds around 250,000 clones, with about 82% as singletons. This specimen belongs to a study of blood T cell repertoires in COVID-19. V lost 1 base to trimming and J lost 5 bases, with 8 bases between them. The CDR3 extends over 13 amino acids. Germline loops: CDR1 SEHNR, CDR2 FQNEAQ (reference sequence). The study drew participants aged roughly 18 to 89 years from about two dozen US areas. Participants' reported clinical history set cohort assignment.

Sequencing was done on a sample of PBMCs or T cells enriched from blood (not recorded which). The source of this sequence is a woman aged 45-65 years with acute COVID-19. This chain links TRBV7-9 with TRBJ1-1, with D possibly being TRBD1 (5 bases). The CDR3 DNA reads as TGTGCCAGCAGCTTAGAGGGGTGGACTGAAGCTTTCTTT. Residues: CASSLEGWTEAFF.